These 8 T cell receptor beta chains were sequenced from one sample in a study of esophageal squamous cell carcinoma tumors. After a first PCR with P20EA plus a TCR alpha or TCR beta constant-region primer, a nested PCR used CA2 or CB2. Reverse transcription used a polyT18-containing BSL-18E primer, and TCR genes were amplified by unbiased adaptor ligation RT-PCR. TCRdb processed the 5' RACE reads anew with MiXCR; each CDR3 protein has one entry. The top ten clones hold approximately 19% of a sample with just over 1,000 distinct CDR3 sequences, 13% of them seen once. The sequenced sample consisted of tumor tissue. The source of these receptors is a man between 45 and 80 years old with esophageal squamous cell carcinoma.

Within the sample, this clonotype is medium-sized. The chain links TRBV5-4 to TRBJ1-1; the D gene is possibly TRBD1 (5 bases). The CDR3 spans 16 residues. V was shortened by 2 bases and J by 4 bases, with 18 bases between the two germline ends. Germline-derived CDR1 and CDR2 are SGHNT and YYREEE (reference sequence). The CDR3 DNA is TGTGCCAGCAGCTTACCACCGGGACGCCCGTCCACTGAAGCTTTCTTT. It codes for CASSLPPGRPSTEAFF.

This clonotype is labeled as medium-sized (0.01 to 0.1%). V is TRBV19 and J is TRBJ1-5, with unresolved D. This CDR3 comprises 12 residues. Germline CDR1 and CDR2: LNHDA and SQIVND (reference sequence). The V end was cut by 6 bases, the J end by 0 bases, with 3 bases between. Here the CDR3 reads CASRGSNQPQHF. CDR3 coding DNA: TGTGCCAGTAGAGGTAGCAATCAGCCCCAGCATTTT.

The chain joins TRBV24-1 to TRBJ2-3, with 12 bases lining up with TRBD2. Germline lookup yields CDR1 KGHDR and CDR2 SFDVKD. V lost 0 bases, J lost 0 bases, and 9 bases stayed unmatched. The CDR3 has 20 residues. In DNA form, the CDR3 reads TGTGCCACCAGTGATTTGCCGACTAGCGGGAGCCGAACTAGCACAGATACGCAGTATTTT. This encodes CATSDLPTSGSRTSTDTQYF.

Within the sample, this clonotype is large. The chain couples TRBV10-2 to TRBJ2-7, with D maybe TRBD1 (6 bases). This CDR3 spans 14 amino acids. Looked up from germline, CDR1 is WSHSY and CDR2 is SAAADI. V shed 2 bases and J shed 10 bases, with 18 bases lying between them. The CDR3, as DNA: TGCGCCAGCAGTGAGACCCGGACAGATTCGAAACAGTACTTC. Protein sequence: CASSETRTDSKQYF.

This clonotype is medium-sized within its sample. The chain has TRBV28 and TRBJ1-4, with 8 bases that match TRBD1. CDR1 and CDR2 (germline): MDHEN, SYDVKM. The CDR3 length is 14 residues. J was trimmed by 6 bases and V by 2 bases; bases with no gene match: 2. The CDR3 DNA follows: TGTGCCAGCAGTTTAGGACAGGGCGATGAAAAACTGTTTTTT. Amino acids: CASSLGQGDEKLFF.

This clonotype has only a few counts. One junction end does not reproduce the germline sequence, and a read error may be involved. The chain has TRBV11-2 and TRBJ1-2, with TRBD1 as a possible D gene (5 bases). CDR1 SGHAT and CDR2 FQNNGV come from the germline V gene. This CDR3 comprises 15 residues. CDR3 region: CASSFGWGGVNGDTF. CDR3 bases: TGTGCCAGCAGCTTCGGTTGGGGGGGAGTGAATGGCGACACCTTC.

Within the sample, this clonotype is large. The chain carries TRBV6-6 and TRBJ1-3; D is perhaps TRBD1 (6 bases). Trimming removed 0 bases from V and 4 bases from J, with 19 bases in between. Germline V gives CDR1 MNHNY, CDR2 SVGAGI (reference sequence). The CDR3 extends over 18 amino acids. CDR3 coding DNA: TGTGCCAGCAGTTACTCTCTACAGGGTAGTTCGGGAGGAAACACCATATATTTT. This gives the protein CASSYSLQGSSGGNTIYF.

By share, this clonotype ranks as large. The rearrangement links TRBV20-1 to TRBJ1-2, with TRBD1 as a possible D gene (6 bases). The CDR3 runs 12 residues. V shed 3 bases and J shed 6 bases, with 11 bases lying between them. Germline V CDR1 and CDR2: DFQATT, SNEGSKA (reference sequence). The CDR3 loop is CSASTGANGYTF. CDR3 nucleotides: TGCAGTGCTAGTACGGGGGCAAATGGCTACACCTTC.